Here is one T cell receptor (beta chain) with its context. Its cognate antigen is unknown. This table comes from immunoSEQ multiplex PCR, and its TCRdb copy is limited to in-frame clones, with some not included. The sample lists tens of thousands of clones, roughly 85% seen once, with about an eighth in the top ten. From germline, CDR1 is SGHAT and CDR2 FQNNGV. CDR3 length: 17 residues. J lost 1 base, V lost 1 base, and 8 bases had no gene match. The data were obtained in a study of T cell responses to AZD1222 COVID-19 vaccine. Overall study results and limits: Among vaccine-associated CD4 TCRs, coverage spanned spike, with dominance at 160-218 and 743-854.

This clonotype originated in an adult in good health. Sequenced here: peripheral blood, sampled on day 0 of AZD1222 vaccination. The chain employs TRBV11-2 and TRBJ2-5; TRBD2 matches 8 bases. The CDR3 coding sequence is TGTGCCAGCAGCTTAGTTGGTTCTAGCGGGCCCCAAGAGACCCAGTACTTC. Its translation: CASSLVGSSGPQETQYF.